This T cell receptor beta chain was found in a study of T cell repertoires in cytomegalovirus infection. Whole-study context: Both a matching HLA type and CMV infection were indicated by public TCR beta signatures.

General study points: HLA-C-restricted, CMV-specific TCR beta clonotypes were dominant ex vivo. Public TCR beta family frequency separated CMV-and-HLA carriers, including in an independent cohort.

This clonotype was recorded many times. Its antigen is currently unknown. TCRdb re-called the reads with MiXCR, one entry per CDR3 protein. The sample holds 120,000 to 150,000 distinct CDR3 sequences, about 6.5% seen once. The length of the CDR3 is 13 residues. V lost 3 bases and J lost 4, with 9 bases in between. CDR1 is LNHDA, CDR2 SQIVND, per germline (reference sequence). The TCR comes from a human donor in good health (CMV status not recorded). Some clones in this sample may be carry-over from other donors' samples. This chain links TRBV19 with TRBJ1-2; D may be TRBD1 (5 bases). Sequencing was done on a sample of PBMCs. The CDR3 region is CASSIGAVYGYTF. CDR3 DNA: TGTGCCAGTAGTATCGGGGCCGTCTATGGCTACACCTTC.